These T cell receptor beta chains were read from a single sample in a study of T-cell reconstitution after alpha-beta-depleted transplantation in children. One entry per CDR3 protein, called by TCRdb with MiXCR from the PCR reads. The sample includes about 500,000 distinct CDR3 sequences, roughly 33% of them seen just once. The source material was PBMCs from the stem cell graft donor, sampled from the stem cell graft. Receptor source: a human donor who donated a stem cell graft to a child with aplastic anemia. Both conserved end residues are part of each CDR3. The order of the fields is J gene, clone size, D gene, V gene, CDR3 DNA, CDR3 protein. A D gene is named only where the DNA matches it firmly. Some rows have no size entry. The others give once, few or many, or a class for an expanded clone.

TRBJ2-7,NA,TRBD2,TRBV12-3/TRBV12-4,TGTGCCAGCAGGACGGGACTAGACTCCTACGAGCAGTACTTC,CASRTGLDSYEQYF
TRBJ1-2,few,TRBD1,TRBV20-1,TGCAGTGCTGAACAGGGGGGATTTAACTATGGCTACACCTTC,CSAEQGGFNYGYTF
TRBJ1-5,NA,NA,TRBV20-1,TGCAGTGCTAGAGATAATCCCGGCCAGCCCCAGCATTTT,CSARDNPGQPQHF
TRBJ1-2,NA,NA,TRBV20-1,TGCAGTGGACCGAACCGGAGCTGGGGGTCTGGGAGTTATGGCTACACCTTC,CSGPNRSWGSGSYGYTF
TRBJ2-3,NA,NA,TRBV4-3,TGCGCCAGCAGCCAAGAGGGCGGTGCGGGGAGCACAGATACGCAGTATTTT,CASSQEGGAGSTDTQYF
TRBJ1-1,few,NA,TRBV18,TGTGCCAGCTCACCACCGAACAGGGCCGAAGAAGCTTTCTTT,CASSPPNRAEEAFF
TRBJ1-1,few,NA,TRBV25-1,TGTGCCAGCAGTGGAACCTACAGGTTAAACACTGAAGCTTTCTTT,CASSGTYRLNTEAFF
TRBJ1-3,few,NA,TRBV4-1,TGCGCCAGCAGCCAAGGGACAGCCTCTGGAAACACCATATATTTT,CASSQGTASGNTIYF
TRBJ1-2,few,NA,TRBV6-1,TGTGCCAGCAGTCCGTACAGGGAAAACTATGGCTACACCTTC,CASSPYRENYGYTF
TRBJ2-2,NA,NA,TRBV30,TGTGCCTGGTATGGGCAGCGAAGCGGGGAGCTGTTTTTT,CAWYGQRSGELFF
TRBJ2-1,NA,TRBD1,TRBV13,TGTGCCAGCAGCGCACGACAGGGGAACAATGAGCAGTTCTTC,CASSARQGNNEQFF
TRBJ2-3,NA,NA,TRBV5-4,TGTGCCAGCAGCTTGGCGGGGCGGAGGAGCACAGATACGCAGTATTTT,CASSLAGRRSTDTQYF
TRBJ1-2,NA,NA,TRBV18,TGTGCCAGCTCACCGACGGATAACCTGGGCTACACCTTC,CASSPTDNLGYTF
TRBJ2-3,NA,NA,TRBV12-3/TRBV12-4,TGTGCCAGCAGGGTCACACGGTCCACAGATACGCAGTATTTT,CASRVTRSTDTQYF
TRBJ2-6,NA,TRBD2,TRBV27,TGTGCCAGCAGTCGCGGGAGCGGGCCAAAAGGCTCTGGGGCCAACGTCCTGACTTTC,CASSRGSGPKGSGANVLTF
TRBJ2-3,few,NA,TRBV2,TGTGCCAGCAGTGAAAAGGCTAGAGATACGCAGTATTTT,CASSEKARDTQYF
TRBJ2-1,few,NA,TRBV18,TGTGCCAGCTCACCCCCGGGGCGAGCGATTTCCTACAATGAGCAGTTCTTC,CASSPPGRAISYNEQFF
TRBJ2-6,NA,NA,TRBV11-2,TGTGCCAGCAGCTTATCCAACCTAGCCGGGGCCAACGTCCTGACTTTC,CASSLSNLAGANVLTF
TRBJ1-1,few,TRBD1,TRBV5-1,TGCGCCAGCACCCTGACAGGGGGCTTACTCATGAACACTGAAGCTTTCTTT,CASTLTGGLLMNTEAFF
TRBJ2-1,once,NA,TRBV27,TGTGCCAGCAGTTTGGTCCAGGAGGATGAGCAGTTCTTC,CASSLVQEDEQFF
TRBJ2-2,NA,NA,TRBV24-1,TGTGCCACCAGTGTACGGGTTACCGGGGAGCTGTTTTTT,CATSVRVTGELFF
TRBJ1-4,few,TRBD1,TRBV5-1,TGCGCCAGCAGTGGACAGGGAGGTGAAAAACTGTTTTTT,CASSGQGGEKLFF
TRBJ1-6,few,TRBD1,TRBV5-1,TGCGCCAGCAGCCACGCTCAGGGGGCCGACACCTATAATTCACCCCTCCACTTT,CASSHAQGADTYNSPLHF
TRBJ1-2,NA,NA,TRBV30,TGTGCCTGGAGTGCCTCAGGGACCTATGGCTACACCTTC,CAWSASGTYGYTF
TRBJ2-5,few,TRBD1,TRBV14,TGTGCCAGCAGCCAAGTCTGGACAGGGGGCGGGGAGACCCAGTACTTC,CASSQVWTGGGETQYF
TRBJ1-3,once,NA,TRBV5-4,TGTGCCAGCAGCTTGGGAGATGAAGGGAGGTCTGGAAACACCATATATTTT,CASSLGDEGRSGNTIYF
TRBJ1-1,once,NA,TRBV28,TGTGCCAGCAGTCCGGGGGGGCAGAATGCTTTCTTT,CASSPGGQNAFF
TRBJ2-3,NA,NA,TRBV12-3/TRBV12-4,TGTGCCAGCAGTAGGCGGGGGCTGAGGACAGATACGCAGTATTTT,CASSRRGLRTDTQYF
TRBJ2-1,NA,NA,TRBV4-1,TGCGCCAGCAGCCAAGAGGGGGGCGTATACAATGAGCAGTTCTTC,CASSQEGGVYNEQFF
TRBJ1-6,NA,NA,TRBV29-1,TGCAGCGTTGGATGGGGGGGGAAGGATTCACCCCTCCACTTT,CSVGWGGKDSPLHF
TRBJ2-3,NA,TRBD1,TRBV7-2,TGTGCCAGCAGCCGACAGGGGGCTTTCACAGATACGCAGTATTTT,CASSRQGAFTDTQYF
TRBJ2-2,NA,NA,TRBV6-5,TGTGCCAGCAGTTCCCCAGGTCGATCCGGGGAGCTGTTTTTT,CASSSPGRSGELFF
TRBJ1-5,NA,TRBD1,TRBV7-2,TGTGCCAGCAGCTACGGGACAGGGAACAATCAGCCCCAGCATTTT,CASSYGTGNNQPQHF
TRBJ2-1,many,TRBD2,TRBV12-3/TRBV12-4,TGTGCCAGCAGTGCGACTAGCGGGGGGTCTTGGGTCAGCGATGAGCAGTTCTTC,CASSATSGGSWVSDEQFF
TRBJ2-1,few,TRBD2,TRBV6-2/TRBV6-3,TGTGCCAGCAGTTCCCAGGGCACCCTGTCGGGAGGGCTTAGGTACAATGAGCAGTTCTTC,CASSSQGTLSGGLRYNEQFF
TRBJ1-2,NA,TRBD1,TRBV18,TGTGCCAGCTCACCACCCAGGGGGACCAGCTATGGCTACACCTTC,CASSPPRGTSYGYTF
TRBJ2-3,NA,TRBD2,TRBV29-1,TGCAGCGTTGAACGACTAGCGGTAACTAGCACAGATACGCAGTATTTT,CSVERLAVTSTDTQYF
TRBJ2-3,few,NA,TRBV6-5,TGTGCCAGCAGTTATCGGCCTGAAGGCACAGATACGCAGTATTTT,CASSYRPEGTDTQYF
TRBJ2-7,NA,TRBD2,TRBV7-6,TGTGCCAGCAGCCCAACTAGCGGGAGAGCCTCCTACGAGCAGTACTTC,CASSPTSGRASYEQYF
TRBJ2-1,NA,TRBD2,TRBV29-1,TGCAGCGTGGGGTTATCGGTGGGAGGGGAGCAGTTCTTC,CSVGLSVGGEQFF
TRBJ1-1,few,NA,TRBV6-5,TGTGCCAGCAGTTACTGGCGGCTGGGGAGGGACACTGAAGCTTTCTTT,CASSYWRLGRDTEAFF
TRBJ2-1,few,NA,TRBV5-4,TGTGCCAGCAGACCCGACAGTTTGGGGGAGCAGTTCTTC,CASRPDSLGEQFF
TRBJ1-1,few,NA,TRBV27,TGTGCCAGCACGGGAGGGGACACTGAAGCTTTCTTT,CASTGGDTEAFF
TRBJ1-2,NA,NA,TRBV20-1,TGCAGTGCTAGGTCGGGACTTGGGGATGGCTACACCTTC,CSARSGLGDGYTF
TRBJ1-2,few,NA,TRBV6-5,TGTGCCAGCAGTTACGTAGCGACCGCTAACTATGGCTACACCTTC,CASSYVATANYGYTF
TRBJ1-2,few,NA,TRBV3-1,TGTGCCAGCAGCCAAAAAGATTTTGCTGGGCGTTATGGCTACACCTTC,CASSQKDFAGRYGYTF
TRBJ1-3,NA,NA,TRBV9,TGTGCCAGCAGCGACGAGGGGCTGCTCGGAAACACCATATATTTT,CASSDEGLLGNTIYF
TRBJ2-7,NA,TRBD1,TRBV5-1,TGCGCCAGCAGCTTGGCCCTCAGGGGGAACTCCTACGAGCAGTACTTC,CASSLALRGNSYEQYF
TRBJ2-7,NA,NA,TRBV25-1,TGTGCCAGCAGCGGACGGATCTACGAGCAGTACTTC,CASSGRIYEQYF
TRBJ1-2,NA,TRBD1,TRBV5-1,TGCGCCAGCAGCTTAAACGACAGGGACTACGGCTACACCTTC,CASSLNDRDYGYTF
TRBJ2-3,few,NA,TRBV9,TGTGCCAGCAGCGGACAACTAGCCGCAGATACGCAGTATTTT,CASSGQLAADTQYF
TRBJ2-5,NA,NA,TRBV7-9,TGTGCCAGCACCTACTTAGGGGCGGGCCAAGAGACCCAGTACTTC,CASTYLGAGQETQYF
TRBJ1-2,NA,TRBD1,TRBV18,TGTGCCAGCTCACCGCTGGACAGGGGGAAAGGCTACACCTTC,CASSPLDRGKGYTF
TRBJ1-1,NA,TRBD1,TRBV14,TGTGCCAGCAGCCAACTCCCGGGACAGGGGGCGAGGGACACTGAAGCTTTCTTT,CASSQLPGQGARDTEAFF
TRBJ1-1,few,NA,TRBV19,TGTGCCAGTAGCGTCAGGGGTTCCACTGAAGCTTTCTTT,CASSVRGSTEAFF